This is a list of T cell receptor beta chains from one sample in a study of blood T cells in healthy people across ages. In TCRdb, the 5' RACE reads were re-called with MiXCR into one record per CDR3 protein. Of 1,300,000 or so distinct CDR3 sequences listed, roughly 60% are singletons. Sequencing was carried out using blood. The receptors were gathered from a man aged 18 to 35 in good health. Both conserved end residues are part of each CDR3. The D gene is left open where the match is weak. For some rows the clone size is stated as once, few or many, or as a class when expanded; others skip it.

J gene: TRBJ2-7
V gene: TRBV11-2
clone size: NA
D gene: NA
CDR3 protein: CASSVGGANEQYF
CDR3 DNA: TGTGCCAGCAGCGTAGGAGGGGCCAACGAGCAGTACTTC

J gene: TRBJ2-7
V gene: TRBV27
clone size: NA
D gene: NA
CDR3 protein: CASSLSIQTYGLEQYF
CDR3 DNA: TGTGCCAGCAGTTTATCGATTCAGACCTATGGGCTCGAGCAGTACTTC

J gene: TRBJ1-2
V gene: TRBV7-9
clone size: once
D gene: TRBD1
CDR3 protein: CASSSAGQGYCGYTF
CDR3 DNA: TGTGCCAGCAGCTCCGCCGGACAGGGCTACTGTGGCTACACCTTC

J gene: TRBJ2-7
V gene: TRBV7-2
clone size: NA
D gene: NA
CDR3 protein: CASSRTGQSYEQYF
CDR3 DNA: TGTGCCAGCAGCCGAACCGGACAGTCCTACGAGCAGTACTTC

J gene: TRBJ2-1
V gene: TRBV25-1
clone size: NA
D gene: TRBD2
CDR3 protein: CASSEYGGGRNEQFF
CDR3 DNA: TGTGCCAGCAGTGAATATGGCGGGGGTAGGAATGAGCAGTTCTTC

J gene: TRBJ2-7
V gene: TRBV6-5
clone size: once
D gene: TRBD1
CDR3 protein: CASSPTGVYDEQYF
CDR3 DNA: TGTGCCAGCAGTCCGACAGGGGTTTACGACGAGCAGTACTTC

J gene: TRBJ2-5
V gene: TRBV10-3
clone size: NA
D gene: TRBD2
CDR3 protein: CATQTPGRTGVVKETQYF
CDR3 DNA: TGTGCCACCCAAACCCCCGGGAGGACGGGTGTGGTCAAAGAGACCCAGTACTTC

J gene: TRBJ2-2
V gene: TRBV20-1
clone size: NA
D gene: NA
CDR3 protein: CSAREDPNTGELFF
CDR3 DNA: TGCAGTGCTAGAGAGGACCCTAACACCGGGGAGCTGTTTTTT

J gene: TRBJ1-2
V gene: TRBV7-9
clone size: NA
D gene: NA
CDR3 protein: CASSQPSAGIEGYTF
CDR3 DNA: TGTGCCAGCAGCCAACCCTCAGCCGGGATCGAGGGCTACACCTTC

J gene: TRBJ2-7
V gene: TRBV4-1
clone size: NA
D gene: NA
CDR3 protein: CASSQDKDKAYEQYF
CDR3 DNA: TGCGCCAGCAGCCAAGATAAGGACAAGGCCTACGAGCAGTACTTC

J gene: TRBJ2-4
V gene: TRBV20-1
clone size: few
D gene: NA
CDR3 protein: CSAEQGIGRNIQYF
CDR3 DNA: TGCAGTGCCGAACAGGGCATCGGTCGAAACATTCAGTACTTC

J gene: TRBJ1-3
V gene: TRBV25-1
clone size: NA
D gene: NA
CDR3 protein: CASTPGQSSGNTIYF
CDR3 DNA: TGTGCCAGCACCCCCGGACAGAGCTCTGGAAACACCATATATTTT

J gene: TRBJ2-1
V gene: TRBV9
clone size: NA
D gene: TRBD2
CDR3 protein: CASSPLAGCNEQFF
CDR3 DNA: TGTGCCAGCAGTCCCTTAGCGGGGTGCAATGAGCAGTTCTTC

J gene: TRBJ2-5
V gene: TRBV6-2/TRBV6-3
clone size: few
D gene: NA
CDR3 protein: CASSPRVGETQYF
CDR3 DNA: TGTGCCAGCAGCCCTAGAGTGGGAGAGACCCAGTACTTC

J gene: TRBJ2-5
V gene: TRBV20-1
clone size: NA
D gene: NA
CDR3 protein: CSARSAARQYF
CDR3 DNA: TGCAGTGCTAGATCGGCCGCGAGGCAGTACTTC

J gene: TRBJ2-7
V gene: TRBV7-8
clone size: NA
D gene: NA
CDR3 protein: CASSRSTLTDTYEQYF
CDR3 DNA: TGTGCCAGCAGCCGGAGCACCTTGACTGATACCTACGAGCAGTACTTC

J gene: TRBJ1-2
V gene: TRBV29-1
clone size: few
D gene: TRBD1
CDR3 protein: CSAQQGEYGYTF
CDR3 DNA: TGCAGCGCGCAACAGGGGGAATACGGCTACACCTTC

J gene: TRBJ2-1
V gene: TRBV11-2
clone size: NA
D gene: TRBD1
CDR3 protein: CASSVRGTGDNEQFF
CDR3 DNA: TGTGCCAGCAGCGTTCGCGGGACAGGGGACAATGAGCAGTTCTTC

J gene: TRBJ2-7
V gene: TRBV4-1
clone size: NA
D gene: NA
CDR3 protein: CASSQYLGQEGQYF
CDR3 DNA: TGCGCCAGCAGCCAATATTTGGGGCAGGAAGGGCAGTACTTC

J gene: TRBJ2-5
V gene: TRBV5-1
clone size: few
D gene: TRBD1
CDR3 protein: CASSSNPGQGNQETQYF
CDR3 DNA: TGCGCCAGCAGCTCGAATCCGGGACAGGGGAACCAAGAGACCCAGTACTTC

J gene: TRBJ2-7
V gene: TRBV4-1
clone size: NA
D gene: NA
CDR3 protein: CASSQERRSTAEQYF
CDR3 DNA: TGCGCCAGCAGCCAAGAACGTCGTAGTACGGCCGAGCAGTACTTC

J gene: TRBJ1-1
V gene: TRBV4-1
clone size: NA
D gene: NA
CDR3 protein: CASSQDELANTEAFF
CDR3 DNA: TGCGCCAGCAGCCAAGATGAATTGGCGAACACTGAAGCTTTCTTT

J gene: TRBJ1-1
V gene: TRBV4-3
clone size: NA
D gene: NA
CDR3 protein: CASSQDRHGRFFEAFF
CDR3 DNA: TGCGCCAGCAGCCAAGATCGTCACGGGCGATTCTTTGAGGCTTTCTTT

J gene: TRBJ2-7
V gene: TRBV20-1
clone size: NA
D gene: NA
CDR3 protein: CSASSRPYEQYF
CDR3 DNA: TGCAGTGCTAGTTCCAGGCCCTACGAGCAGTACTTC

J gene: TRBJ1-1
V gene: TRBV29-1
clone size: NA
D gene: TRBD1
CDR3 protein: CSVEWTGGMNTEAFF
CDR3 DNA: TGCAGCGTTGAATGGACAGGGGGTATGAACACTGAAGCTTTCTTT

J gene: TRBJ2-5
V gene: TRBV15
clone size: NA
D gene: TRBD2
CDR3 protein: CATSRDPGREETQYF
CDR3 DNA: TGTGCCACCAGCAGAGATCCAGGGAGGGAAGAGACCCAGTACTTC

J gene: TRBJ2-3
V gene: TRBV14
clone size: NA
D gene: NA
CDR3 protein: CASSQGVGDYSTDTQYF
CDR3 DNA: TGTGCCAGCAGCCAAGGGGTCGGTGACTATAGCACAGATACGCAGTATTTT

J gene: TRBJ2-3
V gene: TRBV5-1
clone size: NA
D gene: TRBD1
CDR3 protein: CASSLDGTGHTDTQYF
CDR3 DNA: TGCGCCAGCAGCTTGGACGGGACAGGGCACACAGATACGCAGTATTTT

J gene: TRBJ2-3
V gene: TRBV4-3
clone size: NA
D gene: NA
CDR3 protein: CASSPEVLGQPGDTQYF
CDR3 DNA: TGCGCCAGCAGCCCGGAAGTTCTTGGACAGCCGGGGGATACGCAGTATTTT

J gene: TRBJ1-3
V gene: TRBV4-2
clone size: NA
D gene: TRBD1
CDR3 protein: CASSQDRVDRYLSGNTIYF
CDR3 DNA: TGTGCCAGCAGCCAAGATCGGGTGGACAGGTACCTCTCTGGAAACACCATATATTTT

J gene: TRBJ2-1
V gene: TRBV5-1
clone size: NA
D gene: NA
CDR3 protein: CASRPTGFDEQFF
CDR3 DNA: TGCGCCAGCAGACCTACAGGGTTCGATGAGCAGTTCTTC

J gene: TRBJ1-2
V gene: TRBV20-1
clone size: NA
D gene: NA
CDR3 protein: CSASFQGYGYTF
CDR3 DNA: TGCAGTGCTAGTTTCCAGGGTTATGGCTACACCTTC

J gene: TRBJ2-3
V gene: TRBV28
clone size: NA
D gene: TRBD1
CDR3 protein: CASPPTLFRTGKADTQYF
CDR3 DNA: TGTGCCAGCCCCCCCACACTTTTTCGGACAGGGAAGGCAGATACGCAGTATTTT

J gene: TRBJ2-4
V gene: TRBV20-1
clone size: NA
D gene: TRBD1
CDR3 protein: CSARGLGTGPLVQYF
CDR3 DNA: TGCAGTGCTAGAGGACTCGGGACAGGTCCCCTTGTGCAGTACTTC

J gene: TRBJ2-7
V gene: TRBV29-1
clone size: many
D gene: NA
CDR3 protein: CSVEGDHYEQYF
CDR3 DNA: TGCAGCGTTGAAGGGGATCACTACGAGCAGTACTTC

J gene: TRBJ1-4
V gene: TRBV27
clone size: NA
D gene: TRBD1
CDR3 protein: CASRPGGAVNEKLFF
CDR3 DNA: TGTGCCAGCAGGCCAGGGGGCGCGGTCAATGAAAAACTGTTTTTT

J gene: TRBJ1-2
V gene: TRBV6-2/TRBV6-3
clone size: NA
D gene: NA
CDR3 protein: CASSRDVNYGYTF
CDR3 DNA: TGTGCCAGCAGTAGGGACGTTAACTATGGCTACACCTTC